This entry features one T cell receptor (beta chain) sequence. Profiled with immunoSEQ multiplex PCR; TCRdb holds only in-frame clones, not every one. The table has over 1,500 clones, approximately 90% seen once. Sample time point: neoterminal ileum biopsy at postoperative endoscopy, about 6 months after surgery. Eligibility required adulthood, ileal or ileocolonic Crohn's disease and indicated ileocolonic resection. The source of the sample is a study of T cell repertoires in ileal Crohn's disease. The CDR3 covers 17 residues. Trimming took 1 base from V and 1 from J; bases not matched to a gene: 0. CDR1 MNHEY and CDR2 SMNVEV come from the germline V gene (reference sequence).

The genes are TRBV27 and TRBJ2-2; 13 nucleotides match TRBD2. The sequence was obtained from an adult with Crohn's disease. Sequencing was performed on ileal tissue. In DNA form, the CDR3 reads TGTGCCAGCAGTTTATGGACTAGCGGGAGGAACACCGGGGAGCTGTTTTTT. It codes for CASSLWTSGRNTGELFF.